Shown below are 31 T cell receptor beta chains from a single sample sequenced in a study of patients and donors after allogeneic stem cell transplantation. TCRdb ran MiXCR on the RT-PCR reads and lists one entry per CDR3 protein. Among approximately 150,000 distinct CDR3 sequences listed, roughly 35% were seen once. The sample was blood, either unsorted or a sorted T cell fraction (not recorded which). These receptors all stem from a human donor who was either an allogeneic HSCT recipient or a stem cell or donor lymphocyte infusion donor (not recorded which). It is not recorded whose cells these are; they may come from a transplant donor.

The genes are TRBV5-1 and TRBJ2-3; D is undetermined. CDR1 and CDR2 (germline): SGHRS, YFSETQ. V was cut by 0 bases and J by 5 bases, with 4 bases left in between. This CDR3 region has 12 residues. The CDR3 protein is CASSLAKDTQYF. Here the CDR3 DNA reads TGCGCCAGCAGCTTGGCCAAAGATACGCAGTATTTT. The full variable domain, in which reference TRBV5-1 and TRBJ2-3 provide the parts outside the CDR3, is KAGVTQTPRYLIKTRGQQVTLSCSPISGHRSVSWYQQTPGQGLQFLFEYFSETQRNKGNFPGRFSGRQFSNSRSEMNVSTLELGDSALYLCASSLAKDTQYFGPGTRLTVL.

Written as DNA, the CDR3 is TGTGCCAGCAGCTTAGCTTTACCTAACTATGGCTACACCTTC. Its translation is CASSLALPNYGYTF. V is TRBV7-3 and J is TRBJ1-2; D is unresolved. Per germline, CDR1 SGHTA and CDR2 FQGTGA. Trimming took off 2 bases at V and 0 bases at J, with 7 bases between the two ends. CDR3 size: 14 residues.

This clonotype was seen more than once but under ten times. This sequence joins TRBV20-1 and TRBJ1-5; D remains ambiguous. Trimming cost V 7 bases and J 4 bases, with 14 bases left between them. CDR1 and CDR2 (germline): DFQATT, SNEGSKA (reference sequence). The CDR3 is 13 residues long. The DNA of the CDR3 is TGCAGTGTGGCCAGGCCTTCAAATCAGCCCCAGCATTTT. Amino acids: CSVARPSNQPQHF.

The rearrangement links TRBV29-1 to TRBJ1-3; possible D gene TRBD1, 5 bases. Germline-derived CDR1 and CDR2 are SQVTM and ANQGSEA. The V end lost 3 bases, the J end lost 0 bases, and 12 bases lay between the germline ends. The CDR3 is 15 amino acids. The CDR3 sequence is CSVDWQGPSGNTIYF. In DNA, the CDR3 is TGCAGCGTTGATTGGCAGGGCCCCTCTGGAAACACCATATATTTT.

The J gene is TRBJ1-2, the V gene TRBV20-1; D is unresolved. V was trimmed by 0 bases and J by 8 bases, leaving 19 bases between them. Germline V lookup: CDR1 DFQATT, CDR2 SNEGSKA (reference sequence). The CDR3 loop spans 15 amino acids. The CDR3 sequence is CSARDGVGTLNGYTF. CDR3 DNA sequence: TGCAGTGCTAGAGACGGGGTGGGCACGCTGAACGGCTACACCTTC.

This clonotype has only a few counts. V and J are TRBV29-1 and TRBJ1-2; 10 bases are shared with TRBD1. The CDR3 loop spans 16 amino acids. Germline lookup yields CDR1 SQVTM and CDR2 ANQGSEA. Unmatched junction bases numbered 19, after V lost 7 bases and J lost 8 bases. The CDR3 nucleotides are TGCAGCGGTCATGAAGCTGGGACCGGGACAGGGGTCGGCTACACCTTC. Amino acids: CSGHEAGTGTGVGYTF. Filled out from reference TRBV29-1 and TRBJ1-2, the complete variable domain reads SAVISQKPSRDICQRGTSLTIQCQVDSQVTMMFWYRQQPGQSLTLIATANQGSEATYESGFVIDKFPISRPNLTFSTLTVSNMSPEDSSIYLCSGHEAGTGTGVGYTFGSGTRLTVV.

This clonotype was seen more than once but under ten times. The chain links TRBV7-2 to TRBJ1-4; TRBD1 might be the D (6 bases). The V gene's germline CDR1 is SGHTA and CDR2 FQGNSA. V lost 3 bases and J lost 8, with 16 bases in between. The CDR3 extends over 15 amino acids. CDR3 residues: CASSLGPQGGEKLFF. The CDR3 nucleotides read TGTGCCAGCAGCTTGGGGCCACAGGGTGGGGAAAAACTGTTTTTT.

The chain is built from TRBV25-1 and TRBJ2-1, with a tentative D call TRBD2 (7 bases). Germline V gives CDR1 MGHDK, CDR2 SYGVNS. This CDR3 region has 12 residues. Deletions cut 3 bases from V and 10 bases from J, with 10 bases between. The CDR3, as DNA: TGTGCCAGCAGTGAGGGGAGGGGGGAGCAGTTCTTC. It encodes CASSEGRGEQFF.

This clonotype occurred once. V gene TRBV25-1 combines with J gene TRBJ1-1; D call uncertain. The V end was cut by 3 bases, the J end by 3 bases, with 5 bases between. The CDR3 runs 12 residues. The germline V gene has CDR1 MGHDK and CDR2 SYGVNS. Here the CDR3 DNA reads TGTGCCAGCAGTGAGAGGTACACTGAAGCTTTCTTT. The encoded protein is CASSERYTEAFF.

V gene TRBV5-1 combines with J gene TRBJ1-3, with D perhaps matching TRBD1 (5 bases). Germline V CDR1 and CDR2: SGHRS, YFSETQ. This CDR3 is 16 amino acids long. V shed 5 bases and J shed 2 bases, with 17 bases lying between them. CDR3 loop: CASRNGGGSAGNTIYF. The CDR3 DNA reads TGCGCCAGCAGAAATGGCGGGGGGAGCGCTGGAAACACCATATATTTT.

This chain joins TRBV25-1 and TRBJ1-3, with 7 positions matching TRBD1. The CDR3 runs to 14 residues. The J segment lost 4 bases and the V segment lost 9 bases, leaving 9 bases of the junction unmatched. Germline CDR1 reads MGHDK; CDR2 reads SYGVNS. CDR3 nucleotides: TGTGCCAGTGAGGACAGGTCCGGGGGAAACACCATATATTTT. It translates to CASEDRSGGNTIYF.

V is TRBV20-1 and J is TRBJ2-7; either TRBD1 or TRBD2 may supply D (5 bases each). From germline, CDR1 is DFQATT and CDR2 SNEGSKA (reference sequence). Trimming stripped 6 bases from V and 0 bases from J, with 18 bases between. CDR3 size: 15 residues. The CDR3: CSADLGDRSSYEQYF. Here the CDR3 DNA reads TGCAGTGCGGACCTGGGGGACCGGAGCTCCTACGAGCAGTACTTC.

V and J are TRBV5-1 and TRBJ2-1; tentative D call: TRBD2 (5 bases). Germline values: CDR1 SGHRS, CDR2 YFSETQ. V was pared by 8 bases and J by 3 bases, with 15 bases between. The CDR3 loop spans 14 amino acids. CDR3 DNA: TGCGCCAGTACTTCCGGGATTGACTACAATGAGCAGTTCTTC. It is translated as CASTSGIDYNEQFF.

The rearrangement joins TRBV7-9 to TRBJ1-2, with D possibly TRBD1 on 6 matching bases. The V end was cut by 3 bases, the J end by 2 bases, with 13 bases between. The CDR3 is 15 residues long. Per germline, CDR1 SEHNR and CDR2 FQNEAQ (reference sequence). The chain's CDR3 is CASSFSRTANYGYTF. CDR3 bases: TGTGCCAGCAGCTTCAGTCGGACAGCCAACTATGGCTACACCTTC.

The genes are TRBV28 and TRBJ2-7, with 11 positions matching TRBD2. This CDR3 spans 15 amino acids. Germline loops: CDR1 MDHEN, CDR2 SYDVKM. V shed 6 bases and J 0 bases; nucleotides not matched to a gene: 4. The CDR3 reads CASSPGLAGSYEQYV. DNA of the CDR3: TGTGCCAGCAGCCCAGGACTAGCGGGCTCCTACGAGCAGTACGTC.

This clonotype was recorded a few times. The CDR3 spells CASSRGGPLSKNIQYF. The CDR3 nucleotides read TGTGCCAGCAGCCGTGGAGGGCCCCTCTCCAAAAACATTCAGTACTTC. This chain links TRBV13 with TRBJ2-4; TRBD2 is a possible D gene (6 bases). Germline CDR1 reads PRHDT; CDR2 reads FYEKMQ (reference sequence). V lost 5 bases, J lost 2 bases, and 16 bases lay in between. The CDR3 has 16 residues.

This clonotype occurred a few times. This sequence joins TRBV12-3 or TRBV12-4 and TRBJ1-6, with TRBD1 matching 8 bases. This CDR3 region has 14 residues. Trimming cost V 5 bases and J 9 bases; bases outside gene matches: 6. The CDR3: CASSDRGRSSPLHF. In DNA form, the CDR3 reads TGTGCCAGCAGTGACAGGGGCAGAAGTTCACCCCTCCACTTT.

The rearrangement uses TRBV20-1 and TRBJ1-5, with D uncertain. Germline V lookup: CDR1 DFQATT, CDR2 SNEGSKA (reference sequence). This CDR3 comprises 15 residues. The V gene lost 3 bases and the J gene lost 0 bases, with 12 bases spanning the gap. In DNA form, the CDR3 reads TGCAGTGCTAGTAGGTTCGCGGATAGCAATCAGCCCCAGCATTTT. Amino acid sequence: CSASRFADSNQPQHF.

The sample holds many counts of this clonotype. The gene calls are TRBV10-3 and TRBJ2-5; possible D gene TRBD2, 7 bases. Germline CDR1 is ENHRY and CDR2 is SYGVKD. Between the trimmed V and J ends, which lost 8 bases and 2 bases, there was a span of 12 bases. The CDR3 spans 13 residues. This chain's CDR3 is CAIGGAGQETQYF. The CDR3 DNA reads TGTGCCATCGGGGGGGCGGGACAAGAGACCCAGTACTTC.

The genes are TRBV7-9 and TRBJ1-1; 7 bases are shared with TRBD1. Germline V gene data show CDR1 as SEHNR and CDR2 as FQNEAQ (reference sequence). Losses at the gene ends were 2 bases for V and 5 bases for J; bases not matched to a gene: 11. This CDR3 spans 16 amino acids. CDR3 region: CASSLTMVRGRTEAFF. The CDR3, as DNA: TGTGCCAGCAGCTTAACGATGGTCAGGGGGAGAACTGAAGCTTTCTTT.

This chain connects TRBV6-5 to TRBJ1-2, with TRBD1 identical over 10 bases. The length of the CDR3 is 15 residues. Germline V gives CDR1 MNHEY, CDR2 SVGAGI. Trimming at V came to 1 base and at J to 8 bases, leaving 7 bases not matched to a gene. CDR3 DNA sequence: TGTGCCAGCAGTTACTGGGACAGGGGTACTATGGGCTACACCTTC. As protein: CASSYWDRGTMGYTF.

This clonotype has at least ten counts. V gene TRBV12-3 or TRBV12-4 combines with J gene TRBJ1-6; TRBD1 is a possible D gene (6 bases). The CDR3 is 16 residues long. Trimming stripped 3 bases from V and 1 base from J, with 10 bases between. The CDR3 region has the DNA TGTGCCAGCAGTTTCTCAGGGGCGTCCTATAATTCACCCCTCCACTTT. It specifies CASSFSGASYNSPLHF.

The genes are TRBV6-1 and TRBJ2-1, with D uncertain. The ends were cut back, 4 bases at V and 8 bases at J, with 12 bases in the middle. CDR3 length: 13 residues. Germline assignment: CDR1 MNHNS and CDR2 SASEGT. The CDR3 region has the DNA TGTGCCAGCAGTGGCCCTCCACCGTATGAGCAGTTCTTC. Encoded protein: CASSGPPPYEQFF.

The chain couples TRBV7-9 to TRBJ2-5, with 11 positions matching TRBD2. The V gene's germline CDR1 is SEHNR and CDR2 FQNEAQ (reference sequence). V shed 5 bases and J 2 bases; nucleotides not matched to a gene: 4. CDR3 length equals 15 residues. In DNA, the CDR3 is TGTGCCAGCAGCCAGACTAGCGGGAAGCAAGAGACCCAGTACTTC. It is translated as CASSQTSGKQETQYF.

This clonotype occurred a few times. The genes are TRBV5-1 and TRBJ1-2; a possible D gene is TRBD1 (5 bases). CDR1 SGHRS and CDR2 YFSETQ come from the germline V gene. V lost 4 bases and J 0 bases, leaving 10 bases between the germline ends. This CDR3 spans 14 amino acids. CDR3 region: CASSPGLANYGYTF. The CDR3 DNA reads TGCGCCAGCAGCCCGGGACTGGCTAACTATGGCTACACCTTC.

This clonotype was seen more than once but under ten times. CDR3: CASSDFLNTEAFF. The CDR3 bases are TGTGCCAGCAGTGACTTCCTGAACACTGAAGCTTTCTTT. This chain uses TRBV6-4 with TRBJ1-1; no definite D call. The CDR3 runs to 13 residues. Looked up from germline, CDR1 is MRHNA and CDR2 is SNTAGT. V dropped 1 base and J dropped 0 bases, with 3 bases sitting between them.

The rearrangement uses TRBV12-3 or TRBV12-4 and TRBJ2-1; no clear D gene. The V end was cut by 5 bases, the J end by 8 bases, with 10 bases between. CDR3 length equals 12 residues. The CDR3 DNA sequence: TGTGCCAGCAGTGCCGGGTTCCATGAGCAGTTCTTC. It yields the protein CASSAGFHEQFF.

The gene calls are TRBV12-3 or TRBV12-4 and TRBJ2-5; a weak D match, TRBD2 (6 bases). The V gene lost 2 bases and the J gene lost 0 bases, with 7 bases spanning the gap. CDR3 size: 14 residues. As DNA, the CDR3 is TGTGCCAGCAGTTTATCGGGAGACCAAGAGACCCAGTACTTC. Translated: CASSLSGDQETQYF.

The chain joins TRBV28 to TRBJ1-2; D is possibly TRBD1 (5 bases). Germline CDR1 MDHEN, CDR2 SYDVKM. The CDR3 has 14 amino acids. V gave up 7 bases and J gave up 5 bases, with 17 bases separating them. This chain's CDR3 is CASTINQGWYGYTF. Written as DNA, the CDR3 is TGTGCCAGCACTATAAACCAGGGATGGTATGGCTACACCTTC.

This clonotype was picked up many times. The V and J genes are TRBV28 and TRBJ1-1; D gene unclear. The CDR3 loop spans 15 amino acids. CDR1 is MDHEN and CDR2 is SYDVKM in the germline V gene. Trimming removed 2 bases from V and 6 bases from J, with 16 bases in between. The CDR3 sequence: CASSLSSAGLAEAFF. The CDR3 DNA reads as TGTGCCAGCAGTTTAAGCTCTGCGGGCTTGGCTGAAGCTTTCTTT.

V and J are TRBV15 and TRBJ2-3; TRBD2 matches at 7 bases. The CDR3 spans 14 residues. The germline V gene encodes CDR1 LNHNV and CDR2 YYDKDF (reference sequence). V dropped 4 bases and J dropped 2; count of bases not matched to a gene: 3. The chain's CDR3 is CATSMGGATDTQYF. In nucleotides, the CDR3 is TGTGCCACCAGCATGGGAGGGGCCACAGATACGCAGTATTTT.